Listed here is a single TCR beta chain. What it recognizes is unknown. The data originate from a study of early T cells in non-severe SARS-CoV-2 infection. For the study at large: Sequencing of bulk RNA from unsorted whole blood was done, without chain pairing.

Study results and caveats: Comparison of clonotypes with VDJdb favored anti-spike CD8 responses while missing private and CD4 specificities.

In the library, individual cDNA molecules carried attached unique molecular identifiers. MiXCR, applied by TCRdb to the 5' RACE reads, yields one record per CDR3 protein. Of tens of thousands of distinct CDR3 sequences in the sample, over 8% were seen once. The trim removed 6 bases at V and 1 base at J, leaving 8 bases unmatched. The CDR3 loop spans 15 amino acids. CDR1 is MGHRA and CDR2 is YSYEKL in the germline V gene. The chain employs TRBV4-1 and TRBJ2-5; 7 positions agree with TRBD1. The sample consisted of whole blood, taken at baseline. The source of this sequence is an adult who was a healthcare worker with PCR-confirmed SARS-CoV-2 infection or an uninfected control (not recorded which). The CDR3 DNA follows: TGCGCCAGCAGTCAGCGACAGGGCCCCCAAGAGACCCAGTACTTC. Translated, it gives CASSQRQGPQETQYF.